A single sample gave rise to the 14 T cell receptor beta chains below, sequenced in a study of T-cell memory formation after mild COVID-19. TCRdb redid the calling of the 5' RACE reads with MiXCR, one entry per CDR3 protein. The repertoire consists of 200,000 to 250,000 distinct CDR3 sequences, with approximately 15% occurring once and the leading ten covering 2.1%. What was sequenced was PBMCs or a T cell subset sorted from them (not recorded which). All receptors derive from an adult woman who had mild COVID-19 (a few samples of this study predate the infection). Cell type and time point are not known.

The sample holds a few counts of this clonotype. V and J are TRBV24-1 and TRBJ2-1, with D tentatively TRBD1 or TRBD2 (5 bases each). V lost 7 bases to trimming and J lost 9 bases, with 15 bases between them. The CDR3 runs 13 residues. Germline CDR1 KGHDR, CDR2 SFDVKD. The CDR3 here is CATSLPAGAEQFF. The DNA of the CDR3 is TGTGCCACCAGCCTCCCAGCCGGGGCTGAGCAGTTCTTC.

This clonotype was picked up many times. The V call is TRBV5-1, the J call TRBJ2-3, with 7 bases matching TRBD2. V dropped 1 base and J dropped 1; count of bases not matched to a gene: 6. CDR1 is SGHRS, CDR2 YFSETQ, per germline. This CDR3 comprises 16 residues. For the CDR3, the DNA is TGCGCCAGCAGCTTGTCCGCTAGCGGAGGCACAGATACGCAGTATTTT. Protein product: CASSLSASGGTDTQYF. The full variable domain, rest sourced from reference TRBV5-1 and TRBJ2-3, is KAGVTQTPRYLIKTRGQQVTLSCSPISGHRSVSWYQQTPGQGLQFLFEYFSETQRNKGNFPGRFSGRQFSNSRSEMNVSTLELGDSALYLCASSLSASGGTDTQYFGPGTRLTVL.

V is TRBV12-3 or TRBV12-4 and J is TRBJ1-2; 11 bases map to TRBD1. Trimming removed 2 bases from V and 8 bases from J; junction bases left unmatched: 7. The CDR3 is 15 residues long. CDR3 bases: TGTGCCAGCAGTTTACTCTCGGGACAGGGGGTCGGCTACACCTTC. This codes for CASSLLSGQGVGYTF.

This clonotype has ten or more counts. This chain uses TRBV20-1 with TRBJ1-6; TRBD1 might be the D (5 bases). From germline, CDR1 is DFQATT and CDR2 SNEGSKA (reference sequence). V was clipped by 1 base and J by 8 bases, with 27 bases between them. The CDR3 consists of 19 residues. CDR3 bases: TGCAGTGCTAGAGCCGGTGGGCAGGGTGAATCAGGAACCCATTCACCCCTCCACTTT. Its protein product is CSARAGGQGESGTHSPLHF.

In this sample, this clonotype turned up many times. V usage is TRBV4-3 and J usage is TRBJ2-1; 10 bases are a match to TRBD2. Germline V gene data show CDR1 as LGHNA and CDR2 as YSLEER. This CDR3 has 18 amino acids. With 3 bases clipped from V and 8 bases from J, the junction kept 16 bases outside the gene matches. This chain's CDR3 is CASSHQLAGLASLHEQFF. The CDR3 DNA follows: TGCGCCAGCAGCCATCAACTAGCGGGACTAGCGAGCCTCCATGAGCAGTTCTTC.

This clonotype has more than one count but fewer than ten. The chain links TRBV7-9 to TRBJ1-6; 9 nucleotides match TRBD1. The CDR3 covers 15 residues. V gave up 5 bases and J gave up 6 bases; unmatched junction bases: 5. Germline V CDR1 and CDR2: SEHNR, FQNEAQ (reference sequence). The CDR3, as DNA: TGTGCCAGCAGCATTGAGACAGGGGGTAATTCACCCCTCCACTTT. Protein: CASSIETGGNSPLHF.

The chain has TRBV11-3 and TRBJ2-3; TRBD2 matches 12 bases. V trimming: 6 bases; J trimming: 6 bases; junction bases outside the gene matches: 10. Germline CDR1 is SGHNT and CDR2 is YENEEA. The CDR3 is made up of 16 amino acids. This CDR3 is CASRRLAGDLLDTQYF. The DNA of the CDR3 is TGTGCCAGCAGGAGACTAGCGGGAGATCTCTTGGATACGCAGTATTTT.

This chain connects TRBV9 to TRBJ1-2; D remains ambiguous. Germline values: CDR1 SGDLS, CDR2 YYNGEE. The CDR3 extends over 14 amino acids. V was shortened by 0 bases and J by 1 base, with 7 bases between the two germline ends. CDR3 protein: CASSVGEGNYGYTF. CDR3 nucleotides: TGTGCCAGCAGCGTAGGAGAGGGTAACTATGGCTACACCTTC.

The chain is built from TRBV12-3 or TRBV12-4 and TRBJ2-7; TRBD1 aligns across 8 bases. This CDR3 is built from 12 residues. The ends lost 10 bases at V and 5 bases at J; junction bases unmatched: 7. In DNA, the CDR3 is TGTGCCAATCGACAGGGGACCCACGAGCAGTACTTC. Protein sequence: CANRQGTHEQYF.

Many counts were recorded for this clonotype. The V call is TRBV12-5, the J call TRBJ1-5; D uncertain. Germline V gene data show CDR1 as LGHNT and CDR2 as FRNRAP. Trimming removed 11 bases from V and 11 bases from J, with 13 bases in between. The CDR3 spans 10 residues. Written as DNA, the CDR3 is TGTGCTCCAGCGGGGTGGACCCAGCATTTT. This translates into CAPAGWTQHF.

This clonotype was counted between two and nine times. The chain employs TRBV7-2 and TRBJ2-7, with 7 bases aligning to TRBD1. The V and J ends lost 3 bases and 2 bases, in that order; junction bases with no gene match: 4. CDR3 size: 14 residues. Germline lookup yields CDR1 SGHTA and CDR2 FQGNSA. The chain's CDR3 is CASSFHRGPYEQYF. DNA of the CDR3: TGTGCCAGCAGCTTCCACAGGGGTCCCTACGAGCAGTACTTC.

This clonotype was counted ten times or more. The gene calls are TRBV12-3 or TRBV12-4 and TRBJ2-5, with 16 bases matching TRBD2. CDR3 size: 17 residues. Trimming removed 5 bases from V and 1 base from J; junction bases left unmatched: 4. For the CDR3, the DNA is TGTGCCAGCAGTGTGGGGACTAGCGGGAGGGCCCAAGAGACCCAGTACTTC. It yields the protein CASSVGTSGRAQETQYF.

At least ten counts were recorded for this clonotype. The rearrangement uses TRBV4-1 and TRBJ2-7, with TRBD2 identical over 12 bases. Germline-derived CDR1 and CDR2 are MGHRA and YSYEKL. This CDR3 region has 16 residues. Trimming took 4 bases from V and 4 from J; bases not matched to a gene: 8. DNA for the CDR3: TGCGCCAGCAGCCTTGAACTAGCGGGAGGTTCGTACGAGCAGTACTTC. It translates to CASSLELAGGSYEQYF.

The chain uses TRBV10-3 and TRBJ2-5, with 8 bases matching TRBD2. The junction had 8 bases not matched to a gene; V was cut back by 10 bases and J by 1 base. The CDR3 extends over 14 amino acids. Germline CDR1 is ENHRY and CDR2 is SYGVKD. The CDR3 DNA is TGTGCCACCGGGACTAGTCCTTCCCAAGAGACCCAGTACTTC. Protein sequence: CATGTSPSQETQYF.